This T cell receptor beta chain was identified in a study of blood T cell repertoires in COVID-19. Per the study methods: Estimates of nucleated cell counts were drawn from the amplification of reference gene primers. The assay was immunoSEQ multiplex PCR, and TCRdb's table has in-frame clones only and misses some. Clone size and V and J calls were adopted from that table, with D and trimming inferred from the DNA. The profile shows over 200,000 clones, 83% of them singletons. CDR1 is LGHNT and CDR2 is FRNRAP in the germline V gene. V gave up 3 bases and J gave up 5 bases, with 10 bases separating them. The CDR3 has 13 residues.

The genes are TRBV12-5 and TRBJ2-5; D gene uncertain. The specimen sequenced was peripheral blood. The source of this sequence is a woman aged 30 to 39 with COVID-19, enrolled during active disease. The CDR3 nucleotides are TGTGCTAGTGGTTTCGCGGTCTGGGAGACCCAGTACTTC. This gives the protein CASGFAVWETQYF. The whole variable domain, filled in from reference TRBV12-5 and TRBJ2-5, reads DARVTQTPRHKVTEMGQEVTMRCQPILGHNTVFWYRQTMMQGLELLAYFRNRAPLDDSGMPKDRFSAEMPDATLATLKIQPSEPRDSAVYFCASGFAVWETQYFGPGTRLLVL.